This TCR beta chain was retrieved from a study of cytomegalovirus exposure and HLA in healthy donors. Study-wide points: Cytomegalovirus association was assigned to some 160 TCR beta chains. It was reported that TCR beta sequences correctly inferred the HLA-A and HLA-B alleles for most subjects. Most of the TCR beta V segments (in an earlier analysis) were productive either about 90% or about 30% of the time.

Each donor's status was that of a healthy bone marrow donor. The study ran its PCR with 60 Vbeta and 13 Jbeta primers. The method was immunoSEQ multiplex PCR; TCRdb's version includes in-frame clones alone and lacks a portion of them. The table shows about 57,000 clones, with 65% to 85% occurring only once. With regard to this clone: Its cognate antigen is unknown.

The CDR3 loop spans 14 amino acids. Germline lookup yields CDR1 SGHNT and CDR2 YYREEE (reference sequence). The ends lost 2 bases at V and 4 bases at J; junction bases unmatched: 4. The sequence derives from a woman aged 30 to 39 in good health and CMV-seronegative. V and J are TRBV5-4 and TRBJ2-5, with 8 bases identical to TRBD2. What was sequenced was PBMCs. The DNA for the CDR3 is TGTGCCAGCAGCTTTAGCGGGGAACGAGAGACCCAGTACTTC. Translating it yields CASSFSGERETQYF.